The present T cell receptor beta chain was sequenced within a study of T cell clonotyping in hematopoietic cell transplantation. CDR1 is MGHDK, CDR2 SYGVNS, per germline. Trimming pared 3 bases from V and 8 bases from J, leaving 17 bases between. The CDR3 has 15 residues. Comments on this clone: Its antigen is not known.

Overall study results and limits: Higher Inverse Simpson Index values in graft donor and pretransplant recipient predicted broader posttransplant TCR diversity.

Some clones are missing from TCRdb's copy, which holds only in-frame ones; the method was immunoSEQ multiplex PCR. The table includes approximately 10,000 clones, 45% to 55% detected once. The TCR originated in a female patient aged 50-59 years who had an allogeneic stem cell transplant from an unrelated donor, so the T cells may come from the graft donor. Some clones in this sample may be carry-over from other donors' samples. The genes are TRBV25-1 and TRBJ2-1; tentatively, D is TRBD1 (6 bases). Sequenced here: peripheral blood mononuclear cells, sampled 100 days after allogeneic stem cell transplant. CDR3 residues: CASSEPLSRGYEQFF. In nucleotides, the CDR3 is TGTGCCAGCAGTGAGCCTCTTTCCAGGGGTTATGAGCAGTTCTTC.